Shown below are 21 T cell receptor beta chains from a single sample sequenced in a study of T-cell reconstitution after alpha-beta-depleted transplantation in children. Unique molecular identifiers were incorporated into the prepared TCRbeta library. TCRdb processed the PCR reads anew with MiXCR; each CDR3 protein has one entry. The profile shows about a million distinct CDR3 sequences, about 30% of them singletons. The sample consisted of PBMCs, mostly from graft donor cells, taken 360 days after TCRalphabeta/CD19-depleted stem cell transplant. The source of these receptors is a boy under two years old who had a stem cell transplant for SCID, so the T cells may come from the graft donor.

In its sample, this clonotype was seen a few times. This chain uses TRBV28 with TRBJ2-6; TRBD1 or TRBD2 may be the D gene (5 bases each). The CDR3 loop spans 15 amino acids. Germline loops: CDR1 MDHEN, CDR2 SYDVKM. The V end lost 3 bases, the J end lost 4 bases, and 10 bases lay between the germline ends. DNA of the CDR3: TGTGCCAGCAGTTTTGGGGGTCCCGGGGCCAACGTCCTGACTTTC. The encoded protein is CASSFGGPGANVLTF.

The CDR3 sequence: CATSRDRTGGESTQYF. The CDR3 DNA is TGTGCCACCAGCAGAGACCGTACGGGTGGCGAGAGTACGCAGTATTTT. The J gene is TRBJ2-3, the V gene TRBV15, with D unclear. Germline V lookup: CDR1 LNHNV, CDR2 YYDKDF (reference sequence). The CDR3 consists of 16 residues. Trimming cost V 0 bases and J 8 bases, with 18 bases left between them.

The CDR3 DNA reads as TGTGCCAGCAGCCCTGGCCATGGAGCGGAGACCCAGTACTTC. Its translation is CASSPGHGAETQYF. The V gene is TRBV9, the J gene TRBJ2-5, with D unresolved. Germline V gives CDR1 SGDLS, CDR2 YYNGEE. This CDR3 comprises 14 residues. V was shortened by 4 bases and J by 5 bases, with 15 bases between the two germline ends.

The rearrangement joins TRBV24-1 to TRBJ2-2, with D hard to call. CDR3 size: 13 residues. Trimming cost V 5 bases and J 5 bases, with 8 bases left between them. Looked up from germline, CDR1 is KGHDR and CDR2 is SFDVKD. DNA of the CDR3: TGTGCCACCAGTGGGCCGGTAACCGGGGAGCTGTTTTTT. It encodes CATSGPVTGELFF.

The rearrangement links TRBV12-3 or TRBV12-4 to TRBJ2-1, with 13 bases that match TRBD2. CDR3 length: 20 residues. V lost 3 bases and J lost 0; bases outside the gene matches: 11. CDR3 in DNA: TGTGCCAGCAGTTTCAGAGGCGGGACTAGCGGGATCAGCTCCTACAATGAGCAGTTCTTC. This translates into CASSFRGGTSGISSYNEQFF.

This clonotype was detected a few times. The chain is built from TRBV7-6 and TRBJ2-3; D is uncertain. V was trimmed by 9 bases and J by 3 bases, leaving 7 bases between them. This CDR3 region has 11 residues. Germline CDR1 SGHVS, CDR2 FNYEAQ. DNA of the CDR3: TGTGCCAGTAAGGGTACAGATACGCAGTATTTT. Translating gives CASKGTDTQYF.

The chain recombines TRBV7-2 with TRBJ2-5, with D unresolved. The CDR3 is made up of 14 amino acids. CDR1 is SGHTA and CDR2 is FQGNSA in the germline V gene. V was pared by 4 bases and J by 13 bases, with 22 bases between. The CDR3 DNA reads as TGTGCCAGCAGCTCCTTGGTATCCCGTCCACGGCCGTACTTC. This sequence encodes CASSSLVSRPRPYF.

This clonotype was counted only a few times. The rearrangement uses TRBV3-1 and TRBJ2-2; D perhaps matches TRBD1 (5 bases). The V end lost 3 bases, the J end lost 3 bases, and 14 bases lay between the germline ends. The CDR3 has 16 residues. Germline CDR1 LGHDT, CDR2 YNNKEL (reference sequence). CDR3 in DNA: TGTGCCAGCAGCCATCCATTTTGGGGCGACACCGGGGAGCTGTTTTTT. Its protein product is CASSHPFWGDTGELFF.

V is TRBV6-9 and J is TRBJ2-3, with TRBD1 matching 8 bases. V lost 2 bases and J lost 5; bases outside the gene matches: 18. This CDR3 region has 19 residues. Germline V lookup: CDR1 MNHGY, CDR2 SVAAGI. The DNA for the CDR3 is TGTGCCAGCAGTTATGGGCAGGGGGCGCGGGGCCGGGTTCTAGATACGCAGTATTTT. Translating it yields CASSYGQGARGRVLDTQYF.

The V call is TRBV4-1, the J call TRBJ1-4; no clear D. The germline V gene encodes CDR1 MGHRA and CDR2 YSYEKL. CDR3 size: 14 residues. V was pared by 1 base and J by 4 bases, with 7 bases between. CDR3 bases: TGCGCCAGCAGCCAAGGGGTCTTTAATGAAAAACTGTTTTTT. Protein sequence: CASSQGVFNEKLFF.

This clonotype has a handful of counts. The chain employs TRBV7-9 and TRBJ2-1; D may correspond to TRBD1 or TRBD2 (6 bases each). CDR1 SEHNR and CDR2 FQNEAQ come from the germline V gene (reference sequence). The CDR3 has 14 residues. Between the trimmed V and J ends, which lost 9 bases and 3 bases, there was a span of 15 bases. The chain's CDR3 is CARSWGAFYNEQFF. In nucleotides, the CDR3 is TGTGCCAGGTCTTGGGGGGCCTTCTACAATGAGCAGTTCTTC.

This clonotype appeared a few times. This chain joins TRBV12-3 or TRBV12-4 and TRBJ2-2; 9 bases agree with TRBD1. This CDR3 comprises 15 residues. V lost 6 bases to trimming and J lost 9 bases; unmatched junction nucleotides: 11. CDR3 coding DNA: TGTGCCAGCAGCGTAGCCGGGACAGGGCAGAGGGAGCTGTTTTTT. It encodes CASSVAGTGQRELFF.

This chain joins TRBV4-1 and TRBJ2-7; no firm D call. Germline V gives CDR1 MGHRA, CDR2 YSYEKL. Trimming left V 0 bases short and J 2 bases short, with 20 bases between. This CDR3 contains 18 residues. The CDR3 DNA reads as TGCGCCAGCAGCCAAGACCCGGCGATCAAGAGTGGAACCTACGAGCAGTACTTC. Residues: CASSQDPAIKSGTYEQYF.

The chain links TRBV5-1 to TRBJ2-1; 8 bases match TRBD2. Germline CDR1 and CDR2: SGHRS and YFSETQ. The length of the CDR3 is 16 residues. With V trimmed by 0 bases and J by 3 bases, 5 bases remained unmatched. CDR3 in DNA: TGCGCCAGCAGCTTGGGCCCCGGGGGGGACTACAATGAGCAGTTCTTC. This sequence encodes CASSLGPGGDYNEQFF. Combining the CDR3 with reference TRBV5-1 and TRBJ2-1 gives the whole variable domain KAGVTQTPRYLIKTRGQQVTLSCSPISGHRSVSWYQQTPGQGLQFLFEYFSETQRNKGNFPGRFSGRQFSNSRSEMNVSTLELGDSALYLCASSLGPGGDYNEQFFGPGTRLTVL.

In its sample, this clonotype was seen once. The chain carries TRBV20-1 and TRBJ1-4; D is undetermined. The CDR3 extends over 12 amino acids. Looked up from germline, CDR1 is DFQATT and CDR2 is SNEGSKA (reference sequence). The V and J ends lost 1 base and 10 bases respectively, with 10 bases between them. CDR3 sequence: CSARADRGKLFF. In DNA, the CDR3 is TGCAGTGCTAGAGCCGACCGGGGAAAACTGTTTTTT.

The chain links TRBV20-1 to TRBJ2-4; D is perhaps TRBD2 (6 bases). The V gene's germline CDR1 is DFQATT and CDR2 SNEGSKA (reference sequence). V was pared by 1 base and J by 6 bases, with 19 bases between. The CDR3 has 16 amino acids. CDR3 nucleotide sequence: TGCAGTGCTAGAGGGAAGTCAACTAGCCTATTAAACATTCAGTACTTC. It codes for CSARGKSTSLLNIQYF.

The chain combines TRBV20-1 with TRBJ2-7; possibly TRBD1 for D (5 bases). The CDR3 is made up of 12 amino acids. Trimming shortened V by 2 bases and J by 4 bases, and 9 bases separated the two germline ends. Germline CDR1 DFQATT, CDR2 SNEGSKA (reference sequence). This chain's CDR3 is CSARYRQYEQYF. CDR3 in DNA: TGCAGTGCTAGATACCGACAGTACGAGCAGTACTTC.

V and J are TRBV4-1 and TRBJ1-2; D not resolved. The CDR3 consists of 15 residues. Germline CDR1 MGHRA, CDR2 YSYEKL. The V end was cut by 0 bases, the J end by 8 bases, with 16 bases between. CDR3 residues: CASSQEGLHRRGYTF. CDR3 DNA: TGCGCCAGCAGCCAAGAAGGACTGCATCGGAGGGGCTACACCTTC.

This clonotype has only one observation. V is TRBV4-3 and J is TRBJ2-7, with unresolved D. The CDR3 spans 14 residues. The germline gives CDR1 LGHNA, CDR2 YSLEER. Trimming shortened V by 0 bases and J by 1 base, and 7 bases separated the two germline ends. The CDR3 DNA sequence: TGCGCCAGCAGCCAAGATACCCAGTCCTACGAGCAGTACTTC. Its translation: CASSQDTQSYEQYF.

The chain uses TRBV3-1 and TRBJ2-7, with 13 bases identical to TRBD2. The J segment lost 3 bases and the V segment lost 11 bases, leaving 16 bases of the junction unmatched. The CDR3 covers 17 residues. Germline V gene lookup returns CDR1 LGHDT and CDR2 YNNKEL (reference sequence). Here the CDR3 reads CASSHRRRLAGGYEQYF. The DNA of the CDR3 is TGTGCCTCCAGCCACAGACGTCGACTAGCGGGGGGCTACGAGCAGTACTTC.

This clonotype was counted a few times. CDR3 sequence reads: CASSQAPRGLTEAFF. As DNA, the CDR3 is TGCGCCAGCAGCCAGGCACCCCGGGGGCTCACTGAAGCTTTCTTT. The chain couples TRBV4-3 to TRBJ1-1, with D perhaps TRBD1 (6 bases). CDR1 and CDR2 (germline): LGHNA, YSLEER. Trimming left V 3 bases short and J 4 bases short, with 15 bases between. The CDR3 loop spans 15 amino acids.